One T cell receptor beta chain is described in this entry. The germline V gene has CDR1 LGHNT and CDR2 FRNRAP. The CDR3 extends over 14 amino acids. Trimming took off 6 bases at V and 7 bases at J, with 18 bases between the two ends. Method: immunoSEQ multiplex PCR; TCRdb's copy keeps in-frame clones and lacks some. The top ten hold 2% to 3% of the sample, which has 130,000 or so clones, more than 80% seen once. The data were taken from a study of control samples from healthy donors and cancer patients. This sequence was found in a man aged 35 to 55 in good health. The rearrangement links TRBV12-5 to TRBJ1-2; D perhaps matches TRBD1 (5 bases). Sequencing used blood. The CDR3 DNA reads as TGTGCTAGTGGCGGACCGGGACCACTGACTGGCTACACCTTC. As protein: CASGGPGPLTGYTF. Looking up the rest from reference TRBV12-5 and TRBJ1-2 gives the full variable domain: DARVTQTPRHKVTEMGQEVTMRCQPILGHNTVFWYRQTMMQGLELLAYFRNRAPLDDSGMPKDRFSAEMPDATLATLKIQPSEPRDSAVYFCASGGPGPLTGYTFGSGTRLTVV.